Here is one TCR beta chain with its context. Its antigen remains unidentified. These data originate in a study of CD8+CD57+ T cells in acquired aplastic anemia. As for the study in general: Quantities of DNA derived from sorted CD4+ and CD8+ cells averaged 3.2 ug.

General observations from the study: About 27 CD8+ CDR3 sequences were shared between patients and controls.

Whoever was chosen for sequencing had shown CD8+CD57+ cell expansion by flow cytometry. Among the patients, all had severe acquired aplastic anemia. Prior therapy had not been administered to any patient at the time of blood sampling. The template used for profiling TCR beta VDJ and CDR3 was genomic DNA. TCRdb re-called the reads through MiXCR, storing one row per CDR3 protein. The data hold 200,000 to 250,000 distinct CDR3 sequences, with 65% observed a single time. This CDR3 contains 13 residues. V was cut by 0 bases and J by 7 bases, with 9 bases left in between. Germline CDR1 is ENHRY and CDR2 is SYGVKD.

Sample: sorted CD4+, CD8+, or CD8+CD57+ T cells (not recorded which) from PBMCs. This chain connects TRBV10-3 to TRBJ1-2; no firm D call. The receptor was isolated from a human donor with aplastic anemia. The CDR3, as DNA: TGTGCCATCAGTGAGTCGGGGTATGGTGGCTACACCTTC. It encodes CAISESGYGGYTF.